This is a list of T cell receptor beta chains from one sample in a study of vaccination and CD4 T cells after COVID-19. MiXCR was run by TCRdb on the PCR reads, yielding one entry per CDR3 protein. The sample holds about 13,000 distinct CDR3 sequences, approximately 52% seen once. Their antigens remain unidentified. Material for sequencing was CD4+ T cells from blood, cultured in vitro. Receptors were obtained from a human donor who had recovered from COVID-19. CDR3s include the opening cysteine and the closing phenylalanine or tryptophan. The D gene is left open where the match is weak. Some rows mark clone size as missing; the rest say once, few, many or name a class of expanded clone.

V gene	J gene	clone size	D gene	CDR3 protein	CDR3 DNA
TRBV6-5	TRBJ2-5	.	.	CASSYSRGVETQYF	TGTGCCAGCAGTTACTCGAGGGGGGTAGAGACCCAGTACTTC
TRBV6-4	TRBJ2-3	.	TRBD2	CASSDAGGTDTQYF	TGTGCCAGCAGTGACGCGGGAGGCACAGATACGCAGTATTTT
TRBV21-1	TRBJ2-7	.	.	CASRWDLYEQYF	TGTGCCAGCAGATGGGACCTCTACGAGCAGTACTTC
TRBV11-2	TRBJ1-2	.	.	CASTPQGSYGYTF	TGTGCCAGTACGCCCCAGGGGAGCTATGGCTACACCTTC
TRBV7-2	TRBJ1-6	.	.	CASSARGREGSSPLHF	TGTGCCAGCAGCGCCCGGGGGAGGGAAGGTAGTTCACCCCTCCACTTT
TRBV10-2	TRBJ2-5	.	.	CASSERRETQYF	TGCGCCAGCAGTGAGAGGCGGGAGACCCAGTACTTC
TRBV2	TRBJ1-5	.	TRBD1	CASRLRTGGNQPQHF	TGTGCCAGCAGACTTAGGACAGGGGGGAATCAGCCCCAGCATTTT
TRBV5-4	TRBJ1-5	.	.	CASSSPPGKVFGNQPQHF	TGTGCCAGCAGCTCCCCACCAGGGAAGGTATTTGGCAATCAGCCCCAGCATTTT
TRBV19	TRBJ1-5	.	TRBD1	CASSIAGGTQPQHF	TGTGCCAGTAGTATCGCAGGGGGTACTCAGCCCCAGCATTTT
TRBV20-1	TRBJ2-1	.	TRBD1	CSASTWTGAYNEQFF	TGCAGTGCTTCAACATGGACAGGGGCCTACAATGAGCAGTTCTTC
TRBV5-1	TRBJ2-3	.	TRBD1	CASSLRAGGAGTDTQYF	TGCGCCAGCAGCTTGAGAGCAGGGGGCGCCGGGACAGATACGCAGTATTTT
TRBV7-2	TRBJ2-5	.	.	CASSLGGRQETQYF	TGTGCCAGCAGCTTAGGCGGCCGGCAAGAGACCCAGTACTTC
TRBV20-1	TRBJ2-6	.	.	CSASTGSSGANVLTF	TGCAGTGCTAGTACCGGAAGCTCTGGGGCCAACGTCCTGACTTTC
TRBV20-1	TRBJ2-4	few	.	CSARDLTGLAKNIQYF	TGCAGTGCTAGAGATCTGACAGGACTAGCCAAAAACATTCAGTACTTC
TRBV6-1	TRBJ1-2	.	.	CASSHREPDGYTF	TGTGCCAGCAGTCATAGGGAACCGGATGGCTACACCTTC
TRBV2	TRBJ1-5	.	.	CASSVESNQPQHF	TGTGCCAGCAGTGTAGAGAGCAATCAGCCCCAGCATTTT
TRBV10-1	TRBJ2-3	.	.	CASSESGAGADTQYF	TGCGCCAGCAGTGAGTCTGGGGCTGGGGCAGATACGCAGTATTTT
TRBV5-8	TRBJ2-2	.	.	CASSSGSSGELFF	TGTGCCAGCAGCTCCGGCTCTTCCGGGGAGCTGTTTTTT
TRBV28	TRBJ1-5	.	.	CASSRINNQPQHF	TGTGCCAGCAGCCGGATAAACAATCAGCCCCAGCATTTT
TRBV20-1	TRBJ2-7	.	TRBD1	CSARHRDRGTYEQYF	TGCAGTGCTAGGCACCGGGACAGGGGAACCTACGAGCAGTACTTC
TRBV28	TRBJ1-2	.	.	CASSFGGNYGYTF	TGTGCCAGCAGTTTCGGGGGGAACTATGGCTACACCTTC
TRBV27	TRBJ1-2	few	.	CASSLGRPGNGGYTF	TGTGCCAGCAGTTTAGGCCGCCCGGGGAACGGTGGCTACACCTTC
TRBV2	TRBJ1-2	few	.	CASRDHPGGGYTF	TGTGCCAGCAGGGACCACCCGGGAGGTGGCTACACCTTC
TRBV2	TRBJ2-7	.	.	CASSGGGSYEQYF	TGTGCCAGCAGTGGTGGGGGGTCCTACGAGCAGTACTTC
TRBV30	TRBJ1-2	.	.	CAWSPGRVYGYTF	TGTGCCTGGAGTCCCGGACGTGTCTATGGCTACACCTTC
TRBV2	TRBJ1-3	.	.	CASSAWRDNSGNTIYF	TGTGCCAGCAGTGCGTGGCGCGACAACTCTGGAAACACCATATATTTT
TRBV7-3	TRBJ2-1	.	TRBD1	CASSNSGTGIHEQFF	TGTGCCAGCAGTAACTCCGGGACAGGGATCCATGAGCAGTTCTTC
TRBV6-1	TRBJ2-5	few	.	CASSDSPETQYF	TGTGCCAGCAGCGACAGCCCAGAGACCCAGTACTTC
TRBV5-4	TRBJ2-5	.	.	CASSSNMLETQYF	TGTGCCAGCAGCTCAAATATGCTTGAGACCCAGTACTTC
TRBV7-3	TRBJ2-7	.	.	CASSYAGGYEQYF	TGTGCCAGCAGCTACGCCGGGGGCTACGAGCAGTACTTC
TRBV2	TRBJ2-1	.	TRBD1	CATASEGAPYNEQFF	TGTGCCACAGCATCTGAGGGGGCTCCCTACAATGAGCAGTTCTTC
TRBV20-1	TRBJ2-3	few	TRBD2	CSAEAGTSGITDTQYF	TGCAGTGCGGAAGCCGGGACTAGCGGAATCACAGATACGCAGTATTTT
TRBV7-3	TRBJ2-2	.	TRBD2	CASSRTSGGGSTGELFF	TGTGCCAGCAGCCGGACTAGCGGGGGTGGGTCCACCGGGGAGCTGTTTTTT
TRBV7-8	TRBJ2-2	once	TRBD1	CASSLTTGGTGELFF	TGTGCCAGCAGCCTAACGACAGGGGGCACCGGGGAGCTGTTTTTT
TRBV27	TRBJ1-1	few	TRBD1	CATTTGVRNTEAFF	TGTGCCACCACAACAGGGGTCAGGAACACTGAAGCTTTCTTT
TRBV20-1	TRBJ2-7	few	TRBD2	CSAAGGPYEQYF	TGCAGTGCAGCGGGAGGGCCCTACGAGCAGTACTTC
TRBV5-4	TRBJ1-2	.	.	CASKRLGGSYAYGYTF	TGTGCCAGCAAAAGGTTGGGGGGCAGCTATGCCTATGGCTACACCTTC
TRBV6-2/TRBV6-3	TRBJ1-1	once	.	CASSSIHRPERMNTEAFF	TGTGCCAGCAGTTCAATACACAGACCCGAAAGAATGAACACTGAAGCTTTCTTT
TRBV30	TRBJ1-2	.	TRBD1	CAWRDNRPDRGGYGYTF	TGTGCCTGGAGAGATAACAGACCGGACAGGGGCGGCTATGGCTACACCTTC
TRBV6-1	TRBJ1-5	.	.	CASSGGNQPQHF	TGTGCCAGCAGTGGGGGAAATCAGCCCCAGCATTTT
TRBV5-4	TRBJ1-6	few	TRBD1	CASSRGQGDSPLHF	TGTGCCAGCAGCCGCGGACAGGGGGATTCACCCCTCCACTTT
TRBV15	TRBJ1-3	.	TRBD1	CATSRGQQGRGDTIYF	TGTGCCACCAGCAGAGGACAACAGGGGCGGGGGGACACCATATATTTT
TRBV7-9	TRBJ1-2	once	.	CASSTGTAQGYTF	TGCGCCAGCAGCACAGGGACGGCCCAAGGCTACACCTTC
TRBV19	TRBJ1-5	.	.	CASSIRGSGLLVGDQPQHF	TGTGCCAGTAGTATAAGGGGCTCCGGGCTCCTGGTGGGAGATCAGCCCCAGCATTTT
TRBV28	TRBJ1-1	few	TRBD1	CASRTRTGGGTEAFF	TGTGCCAGCAGGACAAGGACAGGGGGCGGCACTGAAGCTTTCTTT
TRBV6-5	TRBJ2-7	.	TRBD2	CASSSPGLAYEQYF	TGTGCCAGCAGTTCACCGGGACTAGCGTACGAGCAGTACTTC
TRBV5-4	TRBJ1-2	.	.	CASSLAGNYGYTF	TGTGCCAGCAGCTTGGCCGGGAACTATGGCTACACCTTC
TRBV27	TRBJ2-7	.	.	CASSLMGGASLYEQYF	TGTGCCAGCAGTTTAATGGGGGGCGCGTCTCTCTACGAGCAGTACTTC
TRBV1	TRBJ2-1	.	.	CTSSQDQATLAGRSYNEQFF	TGCACCAGCAGCCAAGATCAGGCCACTCTAGCGGGTCGCTCCTACAATGAGCAGTTCTTC
TRBV6-5	TRBJ2-3	few	TRBD2	CASSYEELAGRGGTDTQYF	TGTGCCAGCAGTTACGAAGAACTAGCGGGTAGAGGTGGCACAGATACGCAGTATTTT
TRBV20-1	TRBJ2-3	.	.	CSARDPGLTDTQYF	TGCAGTGCTAGAGATCCCGGACTCACAGATACGCAGTATTTT
TRBV6-2/TRBV6-3	TRBJ2-2	.	.	CASSYGLSANTGELFF	TGTGCCAGCAGTTACGGTTTGTCAGCCAACACCGGGGAGCTGTTTTTT
TRBV19	TRBJ2-7	.	.	CASSPGRTYEQYF	TGTGCCAGTTCACCGGGACGGACTTACGAGCAGTACTTC
TRBV12-3/TRBV12-4	TRBJ2-4	.	.	CASREGLDIQYF	TGTGCCAGCAGGGAGGGCCTGGACATTCAGTACTTC
TRBV10-1	TRBJ2-7	.	.	CARIQRSSYEQYF	TGCGCCAGGATCCAGAGGTCTTCTTACGAGCAGTACTTC
TRBV7-2	TRBJ2-2	.	.	CASSLAHLVSGELFF	TGTGCCAGCAGCTTAGCACACCTAGTATCCGGGGAGCTGTTTTTT
TRBV20-1	TRBJ2-1	.	TRBD2	CSASLGLAGAPWQFF	TGCAGTGCTAGTCTGGGACTAGCGGGAGCGCCTTGGCAGTTCTTC
TRBV25-1	TRBJ2-3	.	TRBD2	CASSESSGRWDTQYF	TGTGCCAGCAGTGAATCCAGCGGGAGGTGGGATACGCAGTATTTT
TRBV5-1	TRBJ2-7	.	TRBD2	CASSLAGLAGARSYEQYF	TGCGCCAGCAGCTTGGCGGGACTAGCGGGAGCGCGGTCCTACGAGCAGTACTTC
TRBV6-2/TRBV6-3	TRBJ1-1	once	.	CASSYSIGGYGTEAFF	TGTGCCAGCAGTTACTCGATCGGGGGATATGGCACTGAAGCTTTCTTT